This T cell receptor beta chain derives from a study of CD8 T cells in ankylosing spondylitis. Whole-study findings and limits: Several of the motif variants were reported before in synovial fluid and blood from reactive arthritis. A TCR beta motif made of about 8 highly homologous variants seemed typical of ankylosing spondylitis blood. Researchers report that disease-linked clones proved CD8+ and relatively rare in peripheral blood. Reportedly, disease-linked clones are significantly enriched in ankylosing spondylitis patients' matched synovial fluid.

There are many counts of this clonotype. The antigen is not known. TCRdb called the 5' RACE reads again in MiXCR, with one record for every CDR3 protein. The profile shows roughly 300,000 distinct CDR3 sequences, 8% of them singletons. This CDR3 spans 16 amino acids. The V and J ends lost 0 bases and 2 bases respectively, with 14 bases between them. The germline V gene has CDR1 LGHDT and CDR2 YNNKEL (reference sequence). The chain carries TRBV3-1 and TRBJ2-7; D is unresolved. What was sequenced was blood, either unsorted or a sorted T cell fraction (not recorded which). This sequence was found in a male donor with ankylosing spondylitis. The CDR3 protein is CASSQDSDVRTYEQYF. CDR3 nucleotides: TGTGCCAGCAGCCAAGATTCGGACGTAAGAACCTACGAGCAGTACTTC.